Listed below are T cell receptor beta chains from one sample, sequenced in a study of blood T cell repertoires in COVID-19. Libraries were prepared by immunoSEQ multiplex PCR; TCRdb keeps only in-frame clonotypes and omits some of them. The sample has 160,000 or so clones; about 81% are singletons. The sequencing input was peripheral blood. The origin of the receptors is a human donor in a cohort sampled during active COVID-19. The CDR3 runs from the conserved cysteine through the conserved F or W. A D gene is named only where the DNA matches it firmly. Size tells how often a clone was seen (once, few, many) or the class of an expanded clone, and some rows leave it out.

j_call: TRBJ2-3; v_call: TRBV6-6; d_call: TRBD1; clone_size: NA; cdr3_aa: CASRPNRGSTDTQYF; cdr3_nt: TGTGCCAGCAGACCAAACAGGGGATCCACAGATACGCAGTATTTT
j_call: TRBJ1-1; v_call: TRBV30; d_call: TRBD1; clone_size: NA; cdr3_aa: CAWQGQGNTEAFF; cdr3_nt: TGTGCCTGGCAGGGACAGGGGAACACTGAAGCTTTCTTT
j_call: TRBJ2-7; v_call: TRBV18; d_call: TRBD1; clone_size: NA; cdr3_aa: CASSQQGALHEQYF; cdr3_nt: TGTGCCAGCTCTCAACAGGGGGCCCTTCACGAGCAGTACTTC
j_call: TRBJ2-2; v_call: TRBV9; d_call: NA; clone_size: NA; cdr3_aa: CASSVYRTGELFF; cdr3_nt: TGTGCCAGCAGCGTATATCGGACCGGGGAGCTGTTTTTT
j_call: TRBJ2-1; v_call: TRBV6-5; d_call: TRBD2; clone_size: NA; cdr3_aa: CAISSGTTYNEQFF; cdr3_nt: TGTGCCATTTCCTCCGGGACTACTTACAATGAGCAGTTCTTC
j_call: TRBJ1-3; v_call: TRBV11-2; d_call: NA; clone_size: NA; cdr3_aa: CASRGFTSGNTIYF; cdr3_nt: TGTGCCAGCCGGGGATTTACCTCTGGAAACACCATATATTTT
j_call: TRBJ1-3; v_call: TRBV7-8; d_call: NA; clone_size: NA; cdr3_aa: CASSLRERGNTIYF; cdr3_nt: TGTGCCAGCAGCCTGCGGGAGCGTGGAAACACCATATATTTT
j_call: TRBJ1-1; v_call: TRBV7-2; d_call: NA; clone_size: once; cdr3_aa: CASSSRGFVEAFF; cdr3_nt: TGTGCCAGCAGCTCCAGGGGTTTCGTTGAAGCTTTCTTT
j_call: TRBJ2-1; v_call: TRBV7-8; d_call: TRBD2; clone_size: NA; cdr3_aa: CASSVGLAAYNEQFF; cdr3_nt: TGTGCCAGCAGCGTGGGGCTAGCGGCCTACAATGAGCAGTTCTTC
j_call: TRBJ1-2; v_call: TRBV11-2; d_call: TRBD1; clone_size: once; cdr3_aa: CASSLGAGQTYGYTF; cdr3_nt: TGTGCCAGCAGCTTAGGGGCGGGACAGACCTATGGCTACACCTTC
j_call: TRBJ2-5; v_call: TRBV7-6; d_call: TRBD2; clone_size: once; cdr3_aa: CASSLGSGGPGETQYF; cdr3_nt: TGTGCCAGCAGCTTAGGTAGCGGGGGGCCAGGGGAGACCCAGTACTTC
j_call: TRBJ2-1; v_call: TRBV12-5; d_call: TRBD2; clone_size: NA; cdr3_aa: CASGPPAAGGYNEQFF; cdr3_nt: TGTGCTAGTGGCCCCCCAGCAGCGGGGGGTTACAATGAGCAGTTCTTC
j_call: TRBJ2-5; v_call: TRBV6-5; d_call: TRBD2; clone_size: NA; cdr3_aa: CASTASGGQETQYF; cdr3_nt: TGTGCCAGCACAGCCAGCGGGGGGCAAGAGACCCAGTACTTC
j_call: TRBJ2-3; v_call: TRBV29-1; d_call: TRBD1; clone_size: NA; cdr3_aa: CSVDHRGAGETDTQYF; cdr3_nt: TGCAGCGTTGATCACAGGGGCGCTGGGGAGACAGATACGCAGTATTTT
j_call: TRBJ2-5; v_call: TRBV10-1; d_call: NA; clone_size: NA; cdr3_aa: CASSDTGRETQYF; cdr3_nt: TGCGCCAGCAGTGATACTGGGCGTGAGACCCAGTACTTC
j_call: TRBJ1-3; v_call: TRBV9; d_call: NA; clone_size: NA; cdr3_aa: CASSPNLGGTGNTIYF; cdr3_nt: TGTGCCAGCAGCCCAAACCTGGGGGGAACTGGAAACACCATATATTTT
j_call: TRBJ2-5; v_call: TRBV7-8; d_call: TRBD2; clone_size: NA; cdr3_aa: CASSLALGGSLKETQYF; cdr3_nt: TGTGCCAGCAGCTTAGCGTTGGGGGGGTCTCTTAAAGAGACCCAGTACTTC
j_call: TRBJ2-4; v_call: TRBV19; d_call: NA; clone_size: NA; cdr3_aa: CASSIFAGIHIQYF; cdr3_nt: TGTGCCAGTAGTATATTTGCGGGAATTCACATTCAGTACTTC
j_call: TRBJ2-1; v_call: TRBV10-1; d_call: TRBD2; clone_size: NA; cdr3_aa: CASSDRDYTTLNEQFF; cdr3_nt: TGCGCCAGCAGTGACAGGGACTATACAACACTGAATGAGCAGTTCTTC
j_call: TRBJ1-1; v_call: TRBV5-1; d_call: TRBD1; clone_size: NA; cdr3_aa: CASSPNAGGRANTEAFF; cdr3_nt: TGCGCCAGCAGCCCGAATGCAGGGGGCAGGGCGAACACTGAAGCTTTCTTT
j_call: TRBJ2-7; v_call: TRBV7-2; d_call: TRBD2; clone_size: once; cdr3_aa: CASSPRTSGPYEQYF; cdr3_nt: TGTGCCAGCAGCCCCAGGACTAGCGGCCCCTACGAGCAGTACTTC
j_call: TRBJ2-3; v_call: TRBV11-2; d_call: TRBD2; clone_size: NA; cdr3_aa: CASSLDRIGLAGTDTQYF; cdr3_nt: TGTGCCAGCAGCTTAGATCGTATAGGACTAGCGGGCACAGATACGCAGTATTTT
j_call: TRBJ2-2; v_call: TRBV4-3; d_call: NA; clone_size: NA; cdr3_aa: CASSPIRQADTGELFF; cdr3_nt: TGCGCCAGCAGCCCCATTAGACAGGCTGACACCGGGGAGCTGTTTTTT
j_call: TRBJ2-5; v_call: TRBV7-7; d_call: NA; clone_size: NA; cdr3_aa: CASSPSDLSQETQYF; cdr3_nt: TGTGCTAGCAGCCCTTCAGATTTATCCCAAGAGACCCAGTACTTC
j_call: TRBJ2-2; v_call: TRBV5-6; d_call: NA; clone_size: NA; cdr3_aa: CASSLARRATGELFF; cdr3_nt: TGTGCCAGCAGCTTGGCCCGCAGGGCCACCGGGGAGCTGTTTTTT
j_call: TRBJ1-1; v_call: TRBV9; d_call: TRBD1; clone_size: few; cdr3_aa: CASSVEGAAEAFF; cdr3_nt: TGTGCCAGCAGCGTAGAGGGGGCCGCTGAAGCTTTCTTT
j_call: TRBJ2-7; v_call: TRBV10-2; d_call: NA; clone_size: NA; cdr3_aa: CASRTGLPYEQYF; cdr3_nt: TGCGCCAGCAGAACGGGACTGCCCTACGAGCAGTACTTC
j_call: TRBJ2-2; v_call: TRBV5-4; d_call: TRBD2; clone_size: few; cdr3_aa: CASSLLQSGSDSGELFF; cdr3_nt: TGTGCCAGCAGCTTGCTCCAGAGCGGGAGTGATTCCGGGGAGCTGTTTTTT
j_call: TRBJ1-1; v_call: TRBV10-3; d_call: TRBD1; clone_size: few; cdr3_aa: CAISDPAGGERSYAFF; cdr3_nt: TGTGCCATCAGCGACCCCGCAGGGGGCGAGAGGTCTTACGCTTTCTTT
j_call: TRBJ2-4; v_call: TRBV9; d_call: TRBD1; clone_size: NA; cdr3_aa: CASSRDRGHIQYF; cdr3_nt: TGTGCCAGCAGCAGGGACAGGGGGCACATTCAGTACTTC
j_call: TRBJ2-7; v_call: TRBV11-2; d_call: NA; clone_size: NA; cdr3_aa: CASSLSSTIYEQYF; cdr3_nt: TGTGCCAGCAGCTTATCTAGCACCATCTACGAGCAGTACTTC
j_call: TRBJ2-6; v_call: TRBV27; d_call: NA; clone_size: NA; cdr3_aa: CASSLGYRTPGANVLTF; cdr3_nt: TGTGCCAGCAGTTTAGGTTACAGGACCCCTGGGGCCAACGTCCTGACTTTC
j_call: TRBJ2-3; v_call: TRBV28; d_call: NA; clone_size: NA; cdr3_aa: CASSGQRPEQYF; cdr3_nt: TGTGCCAGCAGTGGACAGCGTCCAGAGCAGTATTTT
j_call: TRBJ1-4; v_call: TRBV16; d_call: NA; clone_size: NA; cdr3_aa: CASSQSSIRAKLFF; cdr3_nt: TGTGCCAGCAGCCAATCTTCGATACGAGCCAAACTGTTTTTT
j_call: TRBJ2-2; v_call: TRBV12-5; d_call: TRBD1; clone_size: once; cdr3_aa: CASGLVDRPGELFF; cdr3_nt: TGTGCTAGTGGTTTAGTGGACAGGCCTGGGGAGCTGTTTTTT
j_call: TRBJ1-4; v_call: TRBV7-8; d_call: NA; clone_size: NA; cdr3_aa: CASSLEGATNEKLFF; cdr3_nt: TGTGCCAGCAGCTTAGAGGGGGCAACTAATGAAAAACTGTTTTTT
j_call: TRBJ2-5; v_call: TRBV9; d_call: TRBD2; clone_size: few; cdr3_aa: CASSQSGGPKETQYF; cdr3_nt: TGTGCCAGCAGCCAAAGCGGGGGTCCGAAAGAGACCCAGTACTTC
j_call: TRBJ2-3; v_call: TRBV30; d_call: TRBD2; clone_size: NA; cdr3_aa: CAWKKWLAGADTQYF; cdr3_nt: TGTGCCTGGAAGAAGTGGCTAGCGGGAGCAGATACGCAGTATTTT
j_call: TRBJ1-4; v_call: TRBV30; d_call: NA; clone_size: NA; cdr3_aa: CAWSVNTGISEKLFF; cdr3_nt: TGTGCCTGGAGTGTAAATACAGGGATAAGTGAAAAACTGTTTTTT
j_call: TRBJ1-2; v_call: TRBV12-3/TRBV12-4; d_call: NA; clone_size: NA; cdr3_aa: CASSRARDYGYTF; cdr3_nt: TGTGCCAGCTCGCGTGCCAGGGACTATGGCTACACCTTC
j_call: TRBJ2-7; v_call: TRBV5-4; d_call: NA; clone_size: NA; cdr3_aa: CASSHPRLRPGEQYF; cdr3_nt: TGTGCCAGCAGCCACCCTCGGTTACGACCAGGCGAGCAGTACTTC
j_call: TRBJ1-2; v_call: TRBV9; d_call: NA; clone_size: NA; cdr3_aa: CASSVRDGGAAGYGYTF; cdr3_nt: TGTGCCAGCAGCGTTCGCGATGGGGGGGCAGCCGGATATGGCTACACCTTC
j_call: TRBJ1-5; v_call: TRBV7-9; d_call: TRBD1; clone_size: NA; cdr3_aa: CASSSQGGSGNQPQHF; cdr3_nt: TGTGCCAGCAGCTCCCAGGGGGGATCGGGCAATCAGCCCCAGCATTTT
j_call: TRBJ1-6; v_call: TRBV3-1/TRBV3-2; d_call: NA; clone_size: NA; cdr3_aa: CATFTTSFRDPNSPLHF; cdr3_nt: TGTGCCACCTTTACCACCTCCTTTCGGGATCCAAATTCACCCCTCCACTTT
j_call: TRBJ2-5; v_call: TRBV28; d_call: TRBD1; clone_size: NA; cdr3_aa: CASSSAGTGGLETQYF; cdr3_nt: TGTGCCAGCAGTTCCGCGGGAACAGGGGGGTTGGAGACCCAGTACTTC
j_call: TRBJ2-1; v_call: TRBV6-5; d_call: NA; clone_size: NA; cdr3_aa: CASRATGFWEQFF; cdr3_nt: TGTGCCAGCAGGGCAACAGGGTTTTGGGAGCAGTTCTTC
j_call: TRBJ2-2; v_call: TRBV11-2; d_call: NA; clone_size: NA; cdr3_aa: CASSAYTGELFF; cdr3_nt: TGTGCCAGCAGCGCGTACACCGGGGAGCTGTTTTTT
j_call: TRBJ2-5; v_call: TRBV19; d_call: NA; clone_size: NA; cdr3_aa: CASSIAGNGEETQYF; cdr3_nt: TGTGCCAGTAGTATAGCAGGGAATGGGGAAGAGACCCAGTACTTC
j_call: TRBJ1-1; v_call: TRBV5-5; d_call: NA; clone_size: NA; cdr3_aa: CASSYIPGGALNTEAFF; cdr3_nt: TGTGCCAGCAGCTATATACCCGGGGGGGCTTTGAACACTGAAGCTTTCTTT
j_call: TRBJ2-6; v_call: TRBV7-2; d_call: NA; clone_size: NA; cdr3_aa: CASSFQGANVLTF; cdr3_nt: TGTGCCAGCAGCTTTCAGGGTGCCAACGTCCTGACTTTC
j_call: TRBJ1-1; v_call: TRBV3-1/TRBV3-2; d_call: NA; clone_size: once; cdr3_aa: CASSQAGGNTEAFF; cdr3_nt: TGTGCCAGCAGCCAAGCGGGAGGTAACACTGAAGCTTTCTTT
j_call: TRBJ2-2; v_call: TRBV10-1; d_call: TRBD2; clone_size: NA; cdr3_aa: CASIERLRERDTGELFF; cdr3_nt: TGCGCCAGCATTGAACGGTTGCGGGAGCGGGACACCGGGGAGCTGTTTTTT